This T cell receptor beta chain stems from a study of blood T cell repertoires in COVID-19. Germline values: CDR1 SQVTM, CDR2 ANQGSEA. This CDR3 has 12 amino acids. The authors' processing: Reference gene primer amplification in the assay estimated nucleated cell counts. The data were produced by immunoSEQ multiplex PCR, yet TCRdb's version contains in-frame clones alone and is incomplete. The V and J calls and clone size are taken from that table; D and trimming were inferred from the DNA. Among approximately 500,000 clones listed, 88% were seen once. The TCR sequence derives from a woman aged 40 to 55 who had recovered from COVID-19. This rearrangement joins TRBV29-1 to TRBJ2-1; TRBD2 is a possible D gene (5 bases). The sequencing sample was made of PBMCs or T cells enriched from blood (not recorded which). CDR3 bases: TGCAGGTTACCGGGATTGAACAATGAGCAGTTCTTC. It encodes CRLPGLNNEQFF.